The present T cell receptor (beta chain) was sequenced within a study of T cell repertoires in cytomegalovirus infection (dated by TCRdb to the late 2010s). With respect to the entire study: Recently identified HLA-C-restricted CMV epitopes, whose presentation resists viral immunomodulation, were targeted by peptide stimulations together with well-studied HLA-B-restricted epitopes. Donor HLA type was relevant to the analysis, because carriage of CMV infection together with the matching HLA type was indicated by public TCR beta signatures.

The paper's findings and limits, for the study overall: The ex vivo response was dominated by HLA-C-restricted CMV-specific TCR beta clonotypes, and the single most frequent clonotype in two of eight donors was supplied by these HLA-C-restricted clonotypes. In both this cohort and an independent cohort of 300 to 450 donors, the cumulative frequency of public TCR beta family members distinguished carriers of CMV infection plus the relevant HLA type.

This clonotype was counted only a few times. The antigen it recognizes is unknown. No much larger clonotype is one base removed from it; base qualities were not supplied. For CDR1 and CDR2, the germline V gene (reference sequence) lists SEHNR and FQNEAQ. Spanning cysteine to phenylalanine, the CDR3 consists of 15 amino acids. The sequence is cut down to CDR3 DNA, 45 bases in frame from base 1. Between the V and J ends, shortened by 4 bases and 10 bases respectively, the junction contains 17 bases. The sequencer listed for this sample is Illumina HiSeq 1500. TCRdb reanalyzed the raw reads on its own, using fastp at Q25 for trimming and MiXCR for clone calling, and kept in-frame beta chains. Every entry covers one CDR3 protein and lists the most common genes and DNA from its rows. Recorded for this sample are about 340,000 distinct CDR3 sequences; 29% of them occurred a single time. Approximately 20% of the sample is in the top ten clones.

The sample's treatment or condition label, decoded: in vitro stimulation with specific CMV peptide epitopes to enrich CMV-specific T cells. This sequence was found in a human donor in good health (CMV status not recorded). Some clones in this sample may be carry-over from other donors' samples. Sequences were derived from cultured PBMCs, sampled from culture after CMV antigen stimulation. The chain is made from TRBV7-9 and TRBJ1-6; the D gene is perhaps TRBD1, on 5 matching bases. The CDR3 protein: CASSSVGLRGSPLHF. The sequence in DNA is TGTGCCAGCAGCTCGGTGGGACTCCGGGGCTCACCCCTCCACTTT. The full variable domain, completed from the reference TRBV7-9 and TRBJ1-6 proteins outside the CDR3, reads DTGVSQNPRHKITKRGQNVTFRCDPISEHNRLYWYRQTLGQGPEFLTYFQNEAQLEKSRLLSDRFSAERPKGSFSTLEIQRTEQGDSAMYLCASSSVGLRGSPLHFGNGTRLTVT.